This is a list of T cell receptor beta chains from one sample in a study of blood T cell repertoires in COVID-19. This table comes from immunoSEQ multiplex PCR, and its TCRdb copy is limited to in-frame clones, with some not included. The repertoire holds approximately 61,000 clones, with approximately 83% as singletons. The material sequenced was peripheral blood. The receptors originated from a human donor in a cohort sampled during active COVID-19. Each CDR3 is given without its conserved first and last residue. Fields, in order: V gene, clone size, J gene, CDR3 protein. Expanded clones are given a class, and other clones once, few, many or no size at all.

v_call: TRBV28
clone_size: -
j_call: TRBJ1-2
cdr3_aa: ASGVPQG

v_call: TRBV21-1
clone_size: -
j_call: TRBJ1-6
cdr3_aa: ASRRGGTAYSPLH

v_call: TRBV29-1
clone_size: -
j_call: TRBJ2-7
cdr3_aa: SVDSYSGQYYEQY

v_call: TRBV7-2
clone_size: -
j_call: TRBJ2-7
cdr3_aa: ASSLDRAASEQY

v_call: TRBV9
clone_size: -
j_call: TRBJ2-5
cdr3_aa: ASSVDRGETQY

v_call: TRBV18
clone_size: once
j_call: TRBJ2-2
cdr3_aa: ASSPYRGGGELF

v_call: TRBV15
clone_size: -
j_call: TRBJ1-1
cdr3_aa: ATRVDSNTEAF

v_call: TRBV5-1
clone_size: -
j_call: TRBJ1-3
cdr3_aa: ASSLDGQGGNTIY

v_call: TRBV19
clone_size: -
j_call: TRBJ2-2
cdr3_aa: ASDRGRDTGELF

v_call: TRBV9
clone_size: -
j_call: TRBJ2-7
cdr3_aa: ASSVGGGSVYEQY

v_call: TRBV19
clone_size: -
j_call: TRBJ2-7
cdr3_aa: ASSIWRSKRYEQY

v_call: TRBV18
clone_size: -
j_call: TRBJ1-4
cdr3_aa: ASSPSVGLREKLF

v_call: TRBV7-9
clone_size: few
j_call: TRBJ2-7
cdr3_aa: ASSLKQGDEQY

v_call: TRBV7-7
clone_size: -
j_call: TRBJ2-7
cdr3_aa: ASSLLAGVAYEQY

v_call: TRBV5-5
clone_size: -
j_call: TRBJ2-7
cdr3_aa: ASSLAAGRTYEQY

v_call: TRBV6-1
clone_size: -
j_call: TRBJ2-2
cdr3_aa: ASSYNTGELF

v_call: TRBV27
clone_size: -
j_call: TRBJ2-5
cdr3_aa: ASSSLGGETQY

v_call: TRBV3-1/TRBV3-2
clone_size: -
j_call: TRBJ2-3
cdr3_aa: ASSAIDTQY

v_call: TRBV11-2
clone_size: -
j_call: TRBJ2-7
cdr3_aa: ASSKPPGTGGRQY

v_call: TRBV7-9
clone_size: few
j_call: TRBJ1-2
cdr3_aa: ASSLAGQFTNYGYT

v_call: TRBV7-2
clone_size: -
j_call: TRBJ2-7
cdr3_aa: ASRQTGGYEQY

v_call: TRBV5-4
clone_size: -
j_call: TRBJ2-7
cdr3_aa: ASSRGGASYEQY

v_call: TRBV27
clone_size: -
j_call: TRBJ2-7
cdr3_aa: ASSRGSLISGGSRDEQY

v_call: TRBV5-4
clone_size: -
j_call: TRBJ2-4
cdr3_aa: ASSLSLFDIQY

v_call: TRBV24-1
clone_size: -
j_call: TRBJ1-5
cdr3_aa: ATSDLQGKHSNQPQH

v_call: TRBV3-1/TRBV3-2
clone_size: -
j_call: TRBJ2-3
cdr3_aa: ASSRGGGATDTQY

v_call: TRBV5-1
clone_size: -
j_call: TRBJ2-7
cdr3_aa: ASSPAETGIFWGLYEQY

v_call: TRBV19
clone_size: -
j_call: TRBJ1-3
cdr3_aa: ASRRDSNSGNTIY

v_call: TRBV18
clone_size: -
j_call: TRBJ2-5
cdr3_aa: ASSLMTRQETQY

v_call: TRBV12-3/TRBV12-4
clone_size: once
j_call: TRBJ1-5
cdr3_aa: ASSPTRDQPQH

v_call: TRBV18
clone_size: -
j_call: TRBJ2-3
cdr3_aa: ASLSGRRTDTQY

v_call: TRBV28
clone_size: -
j_call: TRBJ2-7
cdr3_aa: ASTAPTGWNEQY

v_call: TRBV18
clone_size: -
j_call: TRBJ2-2
cdr3_aa: ASSPLGGELF

v_call: TRBV5-1
clone_size: -
j_call: TRBJ2-3
cdr3_aa: ASSLTSGRVDTQY

v_call: TRBV3-1/TRBV3-2
clone_size: -
j_call: TRBJ1-1
cdr3_aa: ASSHSGQRGMGKAF

v_call: TRBV7-2
clone_size: -
j_call: TRBJ2-5
cdr3_aa: ASSGYSGSIQETQY

v_call: TRBV7-2
clone_size: -
j_call: TRBJ2-1
cdr3_aa: ASSLVAANYNEQF

v_call: TRBV18
clone_size: -
j_call: TRBJ2-7
cdr3_aa: ASSPQGGQPNYEQY

v_call: TRBV28
clone_size: -
j_call: TRBJ1-1
cdr3_aa: ASSLTGYRLNTEAF

v_call: TRBV27
clone_size: -
j_call: TRBJ2-1
cdr3_aa: ASSPMIHNEQF

v_call: TRBV28
clone_size: once
j_call: TRBJ1-5
cdr3_aa: ASAATEHIYSNQPQH

v_call: TRBV10-3
clone_size: -
j_call: TRBJ2-2
cdr3_aa: AISESKGQVSGELF

v_call: TRBV30
clone_size: once
j_call: TRBJ1-2
cdr3_aa: ASRTGQGASNYGYT

v_call: TRBV29-1
clone_size: -
j_call: TRBJ1-2
cdr3_aa: SALSGYGYT

v_call: TRBV12-1
clone_size: -
j_call: TRBJ2-7
cdr3_aa: ASSSCSSGSNEQY

v_call: TRBV16
clone_size: -
j_call: TRBJ2-5
cdr3_aa: ASRPSLALYQETQY

v_call: TRBV27
clone_size: once
j_call: TRBJ2-1
cdr3_aa: ASSLTSGRGGQF

v_call: TRBV6-5
clone_size: once
j_call: TRBJ1-2
cdr3_aa: ASRKPGQGYGYT

v_call: TRBV9
clone_size: -
j_call: TRBJ1-4
cdr3_aa: ASSVGGQGEKLF

v_call: TRBV9
clone_size: -
j_call: TRBJ1-1
cdr3_aa: ASSPDRGEAF

v_call: TRBV9
clone_size: -
j_call: TRBJ1-1
cdr3_aa: ASSVGRGGLLNTEAF

v_call: TRBV2
clone_size: -
j_call: TRBJ1-5
cdr3_aa: ASTLRDTYNQPQH

v_call: TRBV4-2
clone_size: few
j_call: TRBJ2-7
cdr3_aa: ASSLSAGVNHEQY

v_call: TRBV6-5
clone_size: -
j_call: TRBJ1-2
cdr3_aa: ASSWLGGYT

v_call: TRBV28
clone_size: -
j_call: TRBJ2-4
cdr3_aa: ANSLNIPKNIQY

v_call: TRBV5-1
clone_size: few
j_call: TRBJ2-6
cdr3_aa: ASSLAAYSGANVLT

v_call: TRBV5-1
clone_size: -
j_call: TRBJ2-5
cdr3_aa: ASSHRTSGRGETQY

v_call: TRBV14
clone_size: -
j_call: TRBJ2-2
cdr3_aa: ASSQEGVWDTGELF

v_call: TRBV24-1
clone_size: -
j_call: TRBJ2-5
cdr3_aa: ATSDFSLAGGGETQY